This record concerns one T cell receptor beta chain sequence. The data originate from a study of control samples from healthy donors and cancer patients. V lost 6 bases and J lost 8; bases outside the gene matches: 5. This CDR3 has 13 residues. Germline V gene lookup returns CDR1 MRHNA and CDR2 SNTAGT. This table comes from immunoSEQ multiplex PCR, and its TCRdb copy is limited to in-frame clones, with some not included. The repertoire includes 100,000 to 150,000 clones, 75% to 95% of them detected once, and 2% to 3% sits in the top ten. This TCR was recovered from a man aged 35-49 years in good health. Sequencing used blood. This sequence joins TRBV6-4 and TRBJ2-7; 12 bases agree with TRBD2. This chain's CDR3 is CASSVTSGGKQYF. The CDR3 nucleotides read TGTGCCAGCAGCGTGACTAGCGGGGGTAAGCAGTACTTC.